This T cell receptor beta chain stems from a study of OX40 agonist ivuxolimab in advanced cancers. Study results and limitations: Researchers report that CD8+ T cells had, on average, more expanded clones than CD4+.

Profiling relied on immunoSEQ multiplex PCR, and the TCRdb table lists in-frame clones only, not all of them. This sample carries some 64,000 clones, around 93% of them seen once, and the ten largest clones take approximately 23%. Trimming took off 7 bases at V and 1 base at J, with 16 bases between the two ends. The germline gives CDR1 MNHNS, CDR2 SASEGT. The CDR3 runs to 15 residues. On this clone: Its antigen is unidentified.

The chain combines TRBV6-1 with TRBJ1-1; D is undetermined. The sequence was collected from an adult with an advanced solid tumor such as melanoma, head and neck, liver or kidney cancer. The sample was CD4+ or CD8+ T cells sorted from blood, taken in a trial of the OX40 agonist ivuxolimab. The CDR3 DNA reads TGTGCCAGCACCTCAATAGGGAACTCGAACACTGAAGCTTTCTTT. The encoded protein is CASTSIGNSNTEAFF.